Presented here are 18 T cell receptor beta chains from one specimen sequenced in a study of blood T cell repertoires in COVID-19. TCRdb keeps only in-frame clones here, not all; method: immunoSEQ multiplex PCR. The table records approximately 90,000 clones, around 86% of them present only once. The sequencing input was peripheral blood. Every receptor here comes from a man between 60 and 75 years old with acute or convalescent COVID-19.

The DNA for the CDR3 is TGTGCCAGCAGCAAAGCGCACAGGGGGCATTATGGCTACACCTTC. This codes for CASSKAHRGHYGYTF. The chain has TRBV21-1 and TRBJ1-2; TRBD1, the D gene given by the table, was not confirmed from the DNA. TRBV21-1 is shown as a pseudogene. There are 15 residues in the CDR3.

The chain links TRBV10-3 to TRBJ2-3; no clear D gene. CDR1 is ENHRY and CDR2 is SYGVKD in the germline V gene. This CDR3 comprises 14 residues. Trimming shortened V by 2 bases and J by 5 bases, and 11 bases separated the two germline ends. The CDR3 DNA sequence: TGTGCCATCAGTGAGGGGCCCCCAGAAGATACGCAGTATTTT. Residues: CAISEGPPEDTQYF.

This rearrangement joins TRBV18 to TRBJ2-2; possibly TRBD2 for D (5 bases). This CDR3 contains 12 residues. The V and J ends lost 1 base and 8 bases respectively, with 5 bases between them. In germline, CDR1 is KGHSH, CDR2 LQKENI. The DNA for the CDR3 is TGTGCCAGCTCACCACGGGAGGGGGAGCTGTTTTTT. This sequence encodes CASSPREGELFF.

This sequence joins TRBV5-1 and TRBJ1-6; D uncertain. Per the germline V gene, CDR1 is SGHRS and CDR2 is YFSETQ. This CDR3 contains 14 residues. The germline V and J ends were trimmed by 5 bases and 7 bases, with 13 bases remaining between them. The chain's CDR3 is CASSTRSSNSPLHF. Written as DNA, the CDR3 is TGCGCCAGCAGTACCCGCAGTTCCAATTCACCCCTCCACTTT.

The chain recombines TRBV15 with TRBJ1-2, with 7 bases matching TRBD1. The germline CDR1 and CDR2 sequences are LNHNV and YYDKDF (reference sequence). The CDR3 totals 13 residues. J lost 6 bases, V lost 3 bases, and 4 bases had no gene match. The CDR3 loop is CATSRTGIDGYTF. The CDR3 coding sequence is TGTGCCACCAGCAGGACAGGGATTGATGGCTACACCTTC.

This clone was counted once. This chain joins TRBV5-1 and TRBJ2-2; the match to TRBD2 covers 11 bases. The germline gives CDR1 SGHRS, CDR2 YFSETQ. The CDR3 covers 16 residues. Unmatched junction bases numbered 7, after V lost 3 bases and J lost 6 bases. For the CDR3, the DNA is TGCGCCAGCAGCTCAACTAGCGGGAGTTTAGCCGGGGAGCTGTTTTTT. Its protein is CASSSTSGSLAGELFF.

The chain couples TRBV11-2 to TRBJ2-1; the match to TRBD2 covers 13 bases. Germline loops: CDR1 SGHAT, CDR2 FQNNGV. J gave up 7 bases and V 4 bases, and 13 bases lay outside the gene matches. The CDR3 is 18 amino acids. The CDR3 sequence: CASSSNTGTSGVANEQFF. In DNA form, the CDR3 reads TGTGCCAGCAGCTCCAACACCGGGACTAGCGGGGTGGCAAATGAGCAGTTCTTC.

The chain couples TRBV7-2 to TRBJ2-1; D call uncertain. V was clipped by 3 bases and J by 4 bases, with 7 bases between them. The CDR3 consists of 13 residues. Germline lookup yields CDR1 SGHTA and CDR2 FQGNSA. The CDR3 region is CASSLFHYNEQFF. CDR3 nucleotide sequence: TGTGCCAGCAGCTTGTTTCATTACAATGAGCAGTTCTTC.

The CDR3, as DNA: TGTGCCAGCATCACGAGGAGGGGAACTGAAGCTTTCTTT. As protein: CASITRRGTEAFF. The V call is TRBV7-2, the J call TRBJ1-1; possible D gene TRBD1, 5 bases. This CDR3 comprises 13 residues. CDR1 is SGHTA, CDR2 FQGNSA, per germline. V was trimmed by 7 bases and J by 5 bases, leaving 14 bases between them.

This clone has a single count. The CDR3 DNA reads TGTGCCAGCAGTCCAGGGGGCTCACAGCCCCAGCATTTT. Protein: CASSPGGSQPQHF. This rearrangement joins TRBV6-2 or TRBV6-3 to TRBJ1-5; TRBD1 matches 8 bases. Trimming at V came to 5 bases and at J to 7 bases, leaving 4 bases not matched to a gene. From germline, CDR1 is MNHEY and CDR2 SVGEGT. This CDR3 is built from 13 residues.

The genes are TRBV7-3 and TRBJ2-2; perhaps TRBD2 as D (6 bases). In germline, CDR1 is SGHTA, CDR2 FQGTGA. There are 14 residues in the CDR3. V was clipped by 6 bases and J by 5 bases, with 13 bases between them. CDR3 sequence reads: CASRRGVETGELFF. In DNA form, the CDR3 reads TGTGCCAGCAGGCGCGGGGTAGAAACCGGGGAGCTGTTTTTT.

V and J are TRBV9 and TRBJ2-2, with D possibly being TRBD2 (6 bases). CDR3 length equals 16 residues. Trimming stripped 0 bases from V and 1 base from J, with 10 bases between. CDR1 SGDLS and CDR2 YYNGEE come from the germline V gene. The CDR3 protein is CASSVGPAGNTGELFF. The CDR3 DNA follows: TGTGCCAGCAGCGTAGGCCCAGCGGGGAACACCGGGGAGCTGTTTTTT.

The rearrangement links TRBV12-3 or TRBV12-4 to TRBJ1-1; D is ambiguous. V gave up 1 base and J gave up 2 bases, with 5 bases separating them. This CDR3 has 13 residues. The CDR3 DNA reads TGTGCCAGCAGTTTAGTTGGCAACACTGAAGCTTTCTTT. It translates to CASSLVGNTEAFF.

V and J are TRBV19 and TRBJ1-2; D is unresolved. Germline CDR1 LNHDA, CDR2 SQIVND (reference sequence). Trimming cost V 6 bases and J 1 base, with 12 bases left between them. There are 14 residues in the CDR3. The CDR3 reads CASSRSLINYGYTF. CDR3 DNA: TGTGCCAGTAGCCGGTCCCTTATTAACTATGGCTACACCTTC.

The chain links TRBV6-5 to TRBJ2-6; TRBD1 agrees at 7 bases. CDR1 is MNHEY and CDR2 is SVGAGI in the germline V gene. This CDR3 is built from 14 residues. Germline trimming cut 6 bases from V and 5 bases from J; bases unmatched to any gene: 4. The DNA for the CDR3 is TGTGCCAGCAGCCAGACAGGGAGGGCCAACGTCCTGACTTTC. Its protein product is CASSQTGRANVLTF.

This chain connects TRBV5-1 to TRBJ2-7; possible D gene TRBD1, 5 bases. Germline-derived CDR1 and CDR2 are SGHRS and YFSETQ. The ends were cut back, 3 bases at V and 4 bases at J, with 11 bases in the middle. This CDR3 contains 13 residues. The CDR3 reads CASSSASGYEQYF. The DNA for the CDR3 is TGCGCCAGCAGCTCGGCTTCAGGGTACGAGCAGTACTTC.

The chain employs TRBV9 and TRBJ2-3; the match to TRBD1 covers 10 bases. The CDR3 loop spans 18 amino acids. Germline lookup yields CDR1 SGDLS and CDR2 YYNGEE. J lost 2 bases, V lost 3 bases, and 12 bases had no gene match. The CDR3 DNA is TGTGCCAGCAGCGGAAGGAGGGGACAGGGGACGTCCACAGATACGCAGTATTTT. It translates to CASSGRRGQGTSTDTQYF. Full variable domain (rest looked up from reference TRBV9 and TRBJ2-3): DSGVTQTPKHLITATGQRVTLRCSPRSGDLSVYWYQQSLDQGLQFLIQYYNGEERAKGNILERFSAQQFPDLHSELNLSSLELGDSALYFCASSGRRGQGTSTDTQYFGPGTRLTVL.

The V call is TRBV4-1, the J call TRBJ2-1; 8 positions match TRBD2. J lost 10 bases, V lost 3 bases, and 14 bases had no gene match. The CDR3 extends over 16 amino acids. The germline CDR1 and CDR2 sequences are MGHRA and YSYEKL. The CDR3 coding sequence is TGCGCCAGCAGCCATCCCGGGACTAGGTCCTCAGGGGAGCAGTTCTTC. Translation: CASSHPGTRSSGEQFF.